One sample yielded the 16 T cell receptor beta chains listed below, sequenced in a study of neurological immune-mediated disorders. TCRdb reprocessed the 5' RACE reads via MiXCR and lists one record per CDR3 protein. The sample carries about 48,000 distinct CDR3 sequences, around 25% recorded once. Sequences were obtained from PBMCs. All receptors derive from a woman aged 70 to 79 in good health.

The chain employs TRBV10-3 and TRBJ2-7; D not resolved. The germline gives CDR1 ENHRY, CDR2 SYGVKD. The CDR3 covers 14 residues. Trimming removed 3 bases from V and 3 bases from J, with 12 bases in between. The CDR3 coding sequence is TGTGCCATCAGTGAATCCGGTACTGACTACGAGCAGTACTTC. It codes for CAISESGTDYEQYF.

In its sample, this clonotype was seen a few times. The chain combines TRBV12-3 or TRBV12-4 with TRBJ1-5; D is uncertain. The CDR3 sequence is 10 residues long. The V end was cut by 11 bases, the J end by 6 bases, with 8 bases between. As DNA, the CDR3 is TGTGCCTGGCCCAGTCAGCCCCAGCATTTT. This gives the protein CAWPSQPQHF.

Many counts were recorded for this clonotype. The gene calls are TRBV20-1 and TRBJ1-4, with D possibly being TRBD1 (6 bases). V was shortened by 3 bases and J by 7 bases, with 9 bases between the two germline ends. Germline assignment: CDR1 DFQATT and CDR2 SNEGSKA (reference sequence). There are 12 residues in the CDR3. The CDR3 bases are TGCAGTGCTAGTGGACAGCGTGAAAAACTGTTTTTT. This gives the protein CSASGQREKLFF.

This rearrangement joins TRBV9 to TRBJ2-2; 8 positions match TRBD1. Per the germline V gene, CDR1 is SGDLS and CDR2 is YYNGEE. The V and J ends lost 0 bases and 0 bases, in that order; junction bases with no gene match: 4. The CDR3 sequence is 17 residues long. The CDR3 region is CASSVDGQGANTGELFF. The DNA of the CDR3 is TGTGCCAGCAGCGTAGACGGACAGGGCGCGAACACCGGGGAGCTGTTTTTT.

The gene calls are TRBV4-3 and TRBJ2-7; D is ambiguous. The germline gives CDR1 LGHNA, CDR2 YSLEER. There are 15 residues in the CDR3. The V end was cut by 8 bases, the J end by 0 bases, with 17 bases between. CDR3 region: CASCPPRLTSYEQYF. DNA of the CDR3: TGCGCCAGCTGCCCGCCCCGCCTAACCTCCTACGAGCAGTACTTC.

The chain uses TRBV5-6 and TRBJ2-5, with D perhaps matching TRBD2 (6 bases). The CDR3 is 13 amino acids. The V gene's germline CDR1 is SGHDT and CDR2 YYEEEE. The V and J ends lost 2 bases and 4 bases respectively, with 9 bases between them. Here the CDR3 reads CASSFSGGETQYF. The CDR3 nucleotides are TGTGCCAGCAGCTTCTCCGGGGGAGAGACCCAGTACTTC.

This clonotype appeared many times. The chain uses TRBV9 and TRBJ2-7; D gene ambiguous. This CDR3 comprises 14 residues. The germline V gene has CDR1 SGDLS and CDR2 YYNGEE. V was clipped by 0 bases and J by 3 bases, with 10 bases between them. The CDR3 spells CASSVGTDYYEQYF. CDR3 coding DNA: TGTGCCAGCAGCGTAGGAACGGATTACTACGAGCAGTACTTC.

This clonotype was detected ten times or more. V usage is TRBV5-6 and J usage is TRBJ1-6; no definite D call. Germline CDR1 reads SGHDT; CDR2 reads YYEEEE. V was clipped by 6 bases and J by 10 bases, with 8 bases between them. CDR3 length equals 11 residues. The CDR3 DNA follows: TGTGCCAGCACCTCGGACTCACCCCTCCACTTT. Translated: CASTSDSPLHF.

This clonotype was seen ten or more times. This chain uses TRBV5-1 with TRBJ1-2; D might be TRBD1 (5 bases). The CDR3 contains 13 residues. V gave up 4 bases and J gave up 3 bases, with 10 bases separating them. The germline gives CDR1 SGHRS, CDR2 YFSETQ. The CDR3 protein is CASSRDRHYGYTF. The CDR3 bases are TGCGCCAGCAGCCGTGACAGACACTATGGCTACACCTTC.

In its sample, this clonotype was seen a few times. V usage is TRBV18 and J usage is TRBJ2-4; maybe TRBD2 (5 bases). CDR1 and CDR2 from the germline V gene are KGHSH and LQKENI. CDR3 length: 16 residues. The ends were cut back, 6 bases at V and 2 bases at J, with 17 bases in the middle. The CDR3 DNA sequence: TGTGCCAGCTCGCGGGTCGCCACAGCCTCCAAAAACATTCAGTACTTC. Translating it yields CASSRVATASKNIQYF.

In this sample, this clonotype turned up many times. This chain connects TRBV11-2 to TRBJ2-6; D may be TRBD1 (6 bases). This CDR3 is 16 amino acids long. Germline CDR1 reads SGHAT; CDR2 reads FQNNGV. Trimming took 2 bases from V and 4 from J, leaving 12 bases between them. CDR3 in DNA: TGTGCCAGCAGCTTAATGGGGGCGCGAGGGGCCAACGTCCTGACTTTC. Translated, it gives CASSLMGARGANVLTF.

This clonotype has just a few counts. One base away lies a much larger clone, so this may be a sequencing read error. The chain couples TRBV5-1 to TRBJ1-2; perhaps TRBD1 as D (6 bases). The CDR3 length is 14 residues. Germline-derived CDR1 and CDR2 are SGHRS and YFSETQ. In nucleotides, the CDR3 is TGCGCCAGCAGCTTGGGTCCAGGGGACTATGACTACACCTTC. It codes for CASSLGPGDYDYTF.

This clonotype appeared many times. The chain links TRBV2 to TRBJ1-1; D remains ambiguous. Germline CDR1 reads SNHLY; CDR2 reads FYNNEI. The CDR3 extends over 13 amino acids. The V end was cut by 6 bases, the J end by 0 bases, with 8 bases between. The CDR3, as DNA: TGTGCCAGCAGCGACAACGTGAACACTGAAGCTTTCTTT. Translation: CASSDNVNTEAFF.

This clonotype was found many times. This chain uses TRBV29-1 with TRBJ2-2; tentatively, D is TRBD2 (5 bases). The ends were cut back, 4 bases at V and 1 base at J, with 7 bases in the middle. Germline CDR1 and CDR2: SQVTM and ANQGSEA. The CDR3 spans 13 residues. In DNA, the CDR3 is TGCAGCGTTGGACGGGGGAACACCGGGGAGCTGTTTTTT. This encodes CSVGRGNTGELFF.

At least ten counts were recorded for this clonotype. DNA of the CDR3: TGTGCCATCAGTGAGTCTGGGGGCGAGGGGAGCAATCAGCCCCAGCATTTT. The encoded protein is CAISESGGEGSNQPQHF. The genes are TRBV10-3 and TRBJ1-5; possible D gene TRBD1, 6 bases. V lost 0 bases and J 1 base, leaving 13 bases between the germline ends. Per the germline V gene, CDR1 is ENHRY and CDR2 is SYGVKD. The length of the CDR3 is 17 residues.

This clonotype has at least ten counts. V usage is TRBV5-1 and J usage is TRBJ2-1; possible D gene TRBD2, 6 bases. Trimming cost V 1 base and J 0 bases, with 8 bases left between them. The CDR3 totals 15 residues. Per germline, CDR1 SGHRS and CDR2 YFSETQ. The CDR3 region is CASSLRGGSYNEQFF. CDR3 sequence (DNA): TGCGCCAGCAGCTTGAGGGGAGGCTCCTACAATGAGCAGTTCTTC.